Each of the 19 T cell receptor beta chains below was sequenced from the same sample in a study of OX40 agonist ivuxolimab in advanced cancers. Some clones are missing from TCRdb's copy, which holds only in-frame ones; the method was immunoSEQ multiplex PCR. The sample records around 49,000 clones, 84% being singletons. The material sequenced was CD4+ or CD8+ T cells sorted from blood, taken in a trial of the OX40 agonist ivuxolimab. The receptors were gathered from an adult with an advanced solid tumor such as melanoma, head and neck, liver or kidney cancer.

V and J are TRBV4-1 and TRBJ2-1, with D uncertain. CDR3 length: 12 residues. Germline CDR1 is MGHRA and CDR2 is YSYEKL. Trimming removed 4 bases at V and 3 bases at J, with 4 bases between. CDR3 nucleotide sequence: TGCGCCAGCAGCCGTTACTACAATGAGCAGTTCTTC. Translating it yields CASSRYYNEQFF.

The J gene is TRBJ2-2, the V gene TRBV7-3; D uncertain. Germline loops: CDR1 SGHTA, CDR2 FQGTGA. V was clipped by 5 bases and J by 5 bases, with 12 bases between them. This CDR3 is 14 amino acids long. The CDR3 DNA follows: TGTGCCAGCAGCCTGACTCTGGGGACCGGGGAGCTGTTTTTT. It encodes CASSLTLGTGELFF.

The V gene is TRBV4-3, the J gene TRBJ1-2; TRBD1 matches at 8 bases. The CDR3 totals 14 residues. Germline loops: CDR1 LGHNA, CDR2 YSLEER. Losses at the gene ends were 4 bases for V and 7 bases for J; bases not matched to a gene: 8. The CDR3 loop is CASSPGQGPGGYTF. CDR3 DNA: TGCGCCAGCAGCCCCGGACAGGGCCCAGGTGGCTACACCTTC.

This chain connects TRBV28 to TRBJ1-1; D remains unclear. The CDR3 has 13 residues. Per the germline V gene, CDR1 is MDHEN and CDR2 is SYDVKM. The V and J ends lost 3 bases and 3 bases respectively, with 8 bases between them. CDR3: CASSLGSYTEAFF. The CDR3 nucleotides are TGTGCCAGCAGTTTGGGGAGCTACACTGAAGCTTTCTTT.

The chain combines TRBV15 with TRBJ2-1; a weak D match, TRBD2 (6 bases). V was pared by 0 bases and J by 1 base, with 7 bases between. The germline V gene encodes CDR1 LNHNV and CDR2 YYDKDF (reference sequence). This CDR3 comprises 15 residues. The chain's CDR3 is CATSRDRGSYNEQFF. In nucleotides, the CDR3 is TGTGCCACCAGCAGAGATCGGGGGTCCTACAATGAGCAGTTCTTC.

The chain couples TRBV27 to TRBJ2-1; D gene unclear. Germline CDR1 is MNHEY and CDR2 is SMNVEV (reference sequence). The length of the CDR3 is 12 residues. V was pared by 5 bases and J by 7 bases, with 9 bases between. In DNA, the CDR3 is TGTGCCAGCAGTCAAATGGGGAATGAGCAGTTCTTC. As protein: CASSQMGNEQFF.

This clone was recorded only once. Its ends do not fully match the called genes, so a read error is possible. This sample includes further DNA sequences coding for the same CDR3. DNA of the CDR3: TGTGCCAGCAGTTTACCTGGGGCCAACGTCCTGACTTTT. As protein: CASSLPGANVLTF. The V call is TRBV28, the J call TRBJ2-6; the D gene is possibly TRBD1 (5 bases). The CDR3 totals 13 residues. Germline V CDR1 and CDR2: MDHEN, SYDVKM.

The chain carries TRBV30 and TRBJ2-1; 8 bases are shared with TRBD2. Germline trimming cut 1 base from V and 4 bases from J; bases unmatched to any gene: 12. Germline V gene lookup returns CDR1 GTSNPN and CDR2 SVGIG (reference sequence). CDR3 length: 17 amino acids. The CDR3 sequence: CAWSGFSQRGRYNEQFF. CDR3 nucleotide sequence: TGTGCCTGGAGTGGATTCTCCCAGCGGGGGCGATACAATGAGCAGTTCTTC.

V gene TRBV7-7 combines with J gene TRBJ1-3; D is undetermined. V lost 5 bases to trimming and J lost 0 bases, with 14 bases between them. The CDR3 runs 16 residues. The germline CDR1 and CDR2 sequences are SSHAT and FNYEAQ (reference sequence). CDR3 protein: CASSPGPNSSGNTIYF. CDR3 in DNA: TGTGCCAGCAGCCCTGGCCCGAACTCCTCTGGAAACACCATATATTTT.

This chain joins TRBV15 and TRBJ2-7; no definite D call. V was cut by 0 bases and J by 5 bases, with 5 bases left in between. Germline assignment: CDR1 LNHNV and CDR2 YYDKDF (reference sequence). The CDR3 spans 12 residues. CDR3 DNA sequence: TGTGCCACCAGCAGAGATTGGCACGAGCAGTACTTC. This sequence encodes CATSRDWHEQYF.

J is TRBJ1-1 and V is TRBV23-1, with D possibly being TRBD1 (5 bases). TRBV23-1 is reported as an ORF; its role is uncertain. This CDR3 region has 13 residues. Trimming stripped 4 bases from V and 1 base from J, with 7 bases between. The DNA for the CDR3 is TGCGCCAGCAGTCGGGGGGGGAACACTGAAGCTTTCTTT. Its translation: CASSRGGNTEAFF.

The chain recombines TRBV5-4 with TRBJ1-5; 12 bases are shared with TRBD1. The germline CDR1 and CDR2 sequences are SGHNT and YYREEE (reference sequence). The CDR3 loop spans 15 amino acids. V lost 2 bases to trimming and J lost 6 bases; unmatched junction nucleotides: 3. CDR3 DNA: TGTGCCAGCAGCTTTGGGACAGGGGGCAGTCAGCCCCAGCATTTT. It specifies CASSFGTGGSQPQHF.

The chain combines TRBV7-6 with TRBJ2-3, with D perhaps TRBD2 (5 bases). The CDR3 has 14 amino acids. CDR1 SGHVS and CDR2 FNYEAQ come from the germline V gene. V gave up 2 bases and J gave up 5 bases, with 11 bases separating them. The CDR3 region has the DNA TGTGCCAGCAGCTTACAAGCGGTTAGAGATACGCAGTATTTT. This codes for CASSLQAVRDTQYF.

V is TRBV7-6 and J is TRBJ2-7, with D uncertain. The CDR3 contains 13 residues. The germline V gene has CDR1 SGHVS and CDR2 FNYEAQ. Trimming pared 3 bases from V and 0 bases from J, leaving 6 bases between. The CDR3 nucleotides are TGTGCCAGCAGCTTGTCGGACTCCTACGAGCAGTACTTC. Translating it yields CASSLSDSYEQYF.

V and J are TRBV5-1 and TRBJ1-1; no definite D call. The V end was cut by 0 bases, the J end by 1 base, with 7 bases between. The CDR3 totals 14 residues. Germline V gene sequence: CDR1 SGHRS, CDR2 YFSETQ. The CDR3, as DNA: TGCGCCAGCAGCTTGGGTCTGAAGAACACTGAAGCTTTCTTT. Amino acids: CASSLGLKNTEAFF.

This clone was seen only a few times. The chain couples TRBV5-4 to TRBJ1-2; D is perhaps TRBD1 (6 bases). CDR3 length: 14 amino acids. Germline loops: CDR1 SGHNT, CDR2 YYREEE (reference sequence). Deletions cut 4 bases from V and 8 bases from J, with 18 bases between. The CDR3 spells CASSHPGALGGYTF. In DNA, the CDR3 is TGTGCCAGCAGCCACCCAGGGGCCCTCGGGGGCTACACCTTC.

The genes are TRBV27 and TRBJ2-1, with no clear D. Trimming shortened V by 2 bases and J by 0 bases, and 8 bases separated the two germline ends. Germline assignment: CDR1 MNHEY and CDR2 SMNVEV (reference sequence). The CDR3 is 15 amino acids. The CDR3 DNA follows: TGTGCCAGCAGTTTAGCGCGGAGCTCCTACAATGAGCAGTTCTTC. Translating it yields CASSLARSSYNEQFF.

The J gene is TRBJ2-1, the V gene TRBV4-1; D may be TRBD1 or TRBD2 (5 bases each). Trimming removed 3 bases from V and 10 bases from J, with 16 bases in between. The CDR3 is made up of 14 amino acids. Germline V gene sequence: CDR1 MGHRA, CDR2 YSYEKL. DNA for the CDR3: TGCGCCAGCAGCCAGTTGGGCGAGGGGCAGGAGCAGTTCTTC. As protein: CASSQLGEGQEQFF.

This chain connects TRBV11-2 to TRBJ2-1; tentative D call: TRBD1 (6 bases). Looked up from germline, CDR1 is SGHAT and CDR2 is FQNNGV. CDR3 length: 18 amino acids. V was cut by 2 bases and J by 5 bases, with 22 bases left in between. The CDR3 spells CASSLRHAVTGSDNEQFF. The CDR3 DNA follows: TGTGCCAGCAGCTTAAGGCATGCGGTCACAGGGTCGGACAATGAGCAGTTCTTC.